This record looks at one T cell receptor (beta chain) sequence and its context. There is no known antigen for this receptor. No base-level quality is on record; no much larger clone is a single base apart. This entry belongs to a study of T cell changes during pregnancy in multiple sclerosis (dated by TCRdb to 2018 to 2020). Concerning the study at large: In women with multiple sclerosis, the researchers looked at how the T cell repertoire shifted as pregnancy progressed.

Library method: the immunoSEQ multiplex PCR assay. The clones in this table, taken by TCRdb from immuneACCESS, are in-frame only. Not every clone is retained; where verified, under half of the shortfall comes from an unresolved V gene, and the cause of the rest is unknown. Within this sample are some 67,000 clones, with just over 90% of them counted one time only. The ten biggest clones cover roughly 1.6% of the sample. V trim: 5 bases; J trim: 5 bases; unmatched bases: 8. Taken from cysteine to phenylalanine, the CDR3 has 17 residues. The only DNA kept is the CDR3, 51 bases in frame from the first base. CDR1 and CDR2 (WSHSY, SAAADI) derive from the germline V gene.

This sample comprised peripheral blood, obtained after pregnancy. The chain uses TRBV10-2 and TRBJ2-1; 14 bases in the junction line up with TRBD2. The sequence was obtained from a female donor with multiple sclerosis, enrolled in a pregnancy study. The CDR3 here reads CASSPLLGLAGDNEQFF. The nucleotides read TGCGCCAGCAGTCCTCTATTGGGACTAGCGGGGGACAATGAGCAGTTCTTC.